This TCR beta chain appears in the sequencing data of a study of T cells in localized non-small cell lung cancer. Study-wide findings and caveats: Adjacent lung was found to contain a median about 50 of the top 100 tumor clones. Clonality peaked in uninvolved adjacent lung rather than tumor.

The repertoire was sequenced with immunoSEQ multiplex PCR; TCRdb's copy has only in-frame clones and lacks some. The table has about 26,000 clones, 81% seen once. Trimming cost V 6 bases and J 1 base, with 3 bases left between them. The CDR3 has 11 residues. CDR1 is MNHNY and CDR2 is SVGAGI in the germline V gene (reference sequence). Details on this clone: Its target is unknown.

The rearrangement joins TRBV6-6 to TRBJ1-2; D is unresolved. The sample was peripheral blood, taken before any cancer treatment. This receptor was identified in a man aged 35-69 years with stage III squamous cell lung carcinoma. CDR3 sequence reads: CASRDNYGYTF. The DNA for the CDR3 is TGTGCCAGCAGGGATAACTATGGCTACACCTTC.